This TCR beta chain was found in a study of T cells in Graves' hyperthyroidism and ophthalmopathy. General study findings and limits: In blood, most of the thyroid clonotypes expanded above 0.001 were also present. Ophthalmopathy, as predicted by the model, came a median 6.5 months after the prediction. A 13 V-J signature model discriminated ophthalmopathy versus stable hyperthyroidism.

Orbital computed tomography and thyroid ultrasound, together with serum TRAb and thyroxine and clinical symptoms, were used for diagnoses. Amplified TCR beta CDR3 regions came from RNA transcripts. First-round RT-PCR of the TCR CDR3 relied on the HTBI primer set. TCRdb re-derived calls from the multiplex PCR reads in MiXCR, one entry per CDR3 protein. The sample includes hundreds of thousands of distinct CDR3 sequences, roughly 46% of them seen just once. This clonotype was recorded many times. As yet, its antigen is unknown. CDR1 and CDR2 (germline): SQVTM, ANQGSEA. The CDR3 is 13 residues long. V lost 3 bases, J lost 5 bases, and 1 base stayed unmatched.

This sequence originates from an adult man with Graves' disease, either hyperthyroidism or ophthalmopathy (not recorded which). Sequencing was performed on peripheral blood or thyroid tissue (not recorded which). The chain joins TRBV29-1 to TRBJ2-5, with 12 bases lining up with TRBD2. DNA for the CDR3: TGCAGCGTTGACCTAGCGGGAGGGGAGACCCAGTACTTC. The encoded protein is CSVDLAGGETQYF.